The 25 T cell receptor beta chains reported below all come from one sample, sequenced in a study of cytomegalovirus exposure and HLA in healthy donors. The PCR ran on 60 Vbeta and 13 Jbeta primers. The repertoire was sequenced with immunoSEQ multiplex PCR; TCRdb's copy has only in-frame clones and lacks some. The sample shows about 200,000 clones, around 77% of them seen only once. Sequenced: PBMCs. The origin of the receptors is a young woman in good health and CMV-seronegative.

This sequence joins TRBV28 and TRBJ1-2, with 8 nucleotides matching TRBD1. Germline assignment: CDR1 MDHEN and CDR2 SYDVKM. The CDR3 is made up of 16 amino acids. The trim removed 3 bases at V and 4 bases at J, leaving 10 bases unmatched. CDR3 protein: CASSFPDRGPPYGYTF. In DNA form, the CDR3 reads TGTGCCAGCAGTTTCCCCGACAGGGGTCCCCCCTATGGCTACACCTTC.

The V and J genes are TRBV6-1 and TRBJ1-4; D gene unclear. CDR1 and CDR2 from the germline V gene are MNHNS and SASEGT. CDR3 length: 16 residues. V was cut by 2 bases and J by 0 bases, with 10 bases left in between. In DNA, the CDR3 is TGTGCCAGCAGTGAACCGGTTGTCGCAACTAATGAAAAACTGTTTTTT. Translation gives CASSEPVVATNEKLFF.

The rearrangement links TRBV19 to TRBJ1-5; 7 bases are shared with TRBD1. Germline CDR1 reads LNHDA; CDR2 reads SQIVND (reference sequence). The CDR3 consists of 15 residues. V shed 4 bases, J shed 1 base, and the junction held 4 bases outside the gene matches. CDR3 in DNA: TGTGCCAGTAGTACCTACAGGGGAAGCAATCAGCCCCAGCATTTT. This sequence encodes CASSTYRGSNQPQHF.

The V call is TRBV18, the J call TRBJ1-1; 7 bases agree with TRBD1. CDR1 is KGHSH, CDR2 LQKENI, per germline. Trimming took 3 bases from V and 1 from J; bases not matched to a gene: 2. CDR3 size: 14 residues. This chain's CDR3 is CASSPDRENTEAFF. The CDR3 DNA sequence: TGTGCCAGCTCACCCGACAGGGAGAACACTGAAGCTTTCTTT. The full variable domain, its missing parts supplied by reference TRBV18 and TRBJ1-1, is NAGVMQNPRHLVRRRGQEARLRCSPMKGHSHVYWYRQLPEEGLKFMVYLQKENIIDESGMPKERFSAEFPKEGPSILRIQQVVRGDSAAYFCASSPDRENTEAFFGQGTRLTVV.

V is TRBV5-1 and J is TRBJ2-1, with D perhaps matching TRBD1 (7 bases). V was pared by 6 bases and J by 4 bases, with 20 bases between. Germline V lookup: CDR1 SGHRS, CDR2 YFSETQ. The CDR3 is 16 amino acids. CDR3 coding DNA: TGCGCCAGCACCCCCCGTGGAGGGGGCAGGTACAATGAGCAGTTCTTC. Protein: CASTPRGGGRYNEQFF. Full variable domain (rest looked up from reference TRBV5-1 and TRBJ2-1): KAGVTQTPRYLIKTRGQQVTLSCSPISGHRSVSWYQQTPGQGLQFLFEYFSETQRNKGNFPGRFSGRQFSNSRSEMNVSTLELGDSALYLCASTPRGGGRYNEQFFGPGTRLTVL.

The CDR3 bases are TGTGCCAGCAGCTCGGACAGGGATCAGCCCCAGCATTTT. The encoded protein is CASSSDRDQPQHF. The chain joins TRBV11-2 to TRBJ1-5, with 8 bases aligning to TRBD1. There are 13 residues in the CDR3. V lost 4 bases, J lost 5 bases, and 1 base stayed unmatched. CDR1 and CDR2 (germline): SGHAT, FQNNGV.

This chain joins TRBV6-1 and TRBJ2-1; weak D call: TRBD2 (5 bases). V lost 7 bases and J 5 bases, leaving 12 bases between the germline ends. Germline V gives CDR1 MNHNS, CDR2 SASEGT. The CDR3 totals 13 residues. In DNA, the CDR3 is TGTGCCAGCAACGTAGCGCGGAACAATGAGCAGTTCTTC. The encoded protein is CASNVARNNEQFF.

The rearrangement links TRBV10-3 to TRBJ2-2, with 11 bases fitting TRBD1. The CDR3 sequence is 17 residues long. Losses at the gene ends were 3 bases for V and 2 bases for J; bases not matched to a gene: 5. Germline V gene lookup returns CDR1 ENHRY and CDR2 SYGVKD. In DNA form, the CDR3 reads TGTGCCATCAGTGAAGGACAGGGGGCGGCTAACACCGGGGAGCTGTTTTTT. This codes for CAISEGQGAANTGELFF.

The rearrangement joins TRBV19 to TRBJ2-1, with D perhaps matching TRBD2 (5 bases). The CDR3 covers 13 residues. Trimming left V 3 bases short and J 2 bases short, with 5 bases between. Germline CDR1 reads LNHDA; CDR2 reads SQIVND (reference sequence). The CDR3 here is CASSIGTYNEQFF. The CDR3, as DNA: TGTGCCAGTAGTATCGGGACCTACAATGAGCAGTTCTTC.

CDR3 nucleotide sequence: TGCGCCACCCAGCGGGGGGGGGACATTCAGTACTTC. Amino acids: CATQRGGDIQYF. This chain uses TRBV4-1 with TRBJ2-4, with 10 bases aligning to TRBD2. This CDR3 is 12 amino acids long. V lost 10 bases, J lost 8 bases, and 5 bases stayed unmatched. CDR1 MGHRA and CDR2 YSYEKL come from the germline V gene.

The chain uses TRBV5-1 and TRBJ1-5; TRBD1 agrees at 11 bases. The trim removed 4 bases at V and 6 bases at J, leaving 6 bases unmatched. The germline CDR1 and CDR2 sequences are SGHRS and YFSETQ. The CDR3 is made up of 15 amino acids. The CDR3 region is CASSTGTGGSQPQHF. The DNA of the CDR3 is TGCGCCAGCAGCACCGGGACAGGGGGTTCTCAGCCCCAGCATTTT. The full variable domain, completed using reference TRBV5-1 and TRBJ1-5, is KAGVTQTPRYLIKTRGQQVTLSCSPISGHRSVSWYQQTPGQGLQFLFEYFSETQRNKGNFPGRFSGRQFSNSRSEMNVSTLELGDSALYLCASSTGTGGSQPQHFGDGTRLSIL.

CDR3 amino acids: CASSQGGDYYEQYF. The DNA of the CDR3 is TGTGCCAGCAGCCAAGGAGGGGACTACTACGAGCAGTACTTC. This chain joins TRBV7-8 and TRBJ2-7; 7 nucleotides agree with TRBD2. Germline values: CDR1 SGHVS, CDR2 FQNEAQ. This CDR3 spans 14 amino acids. The V and J ends lost 5 bases and 3 bases, in that order; junction bases with no gene match: 7.

The genes are TRBV10-3 and TRBJ2-7; 11 nucleotides agree with TRBD1. V was clipped by 6 bases and J by 4 bases; unmatched bases: 5. CDR3 length equals 14 residues. CDR1 ENHRY and CDR2 SYGVKD come from the germline V gene. In DNA form, the CDR3 reads TGTGCCATCAGAGGACAGGGGGCGGTATACGAGCAGTACTTC. Translated: CAIRGQGAVYEQYF.

A word on this clone: Germline and junction disagree at one end, which may indicate a read error. V and J are TRBV2 and TRBJ1-1; maybe TRBD1 (5 bases). Looked up from germline, CDR1 is SNHLY and CDR2 is FYNNEI. The CDR3 runs 15 residues. CDR3 sequence (DNA): TGTGCCTGCAGTGAAGGACCAGGGATGTGGACTGAAGCTTTCTTT. Translating it yields CACSEGPGMWTEAFF. Looking up the rest from reference TRBV2 and TRBJ1-1 gives the full variable domain: EPEVTQTPSHQVTQMGQEVILRCVPISNHLYFYWYRQILGQKVEFLVSFYNNEISEKSEIFDDQFSVERPDGSNFTLKIRSTKLEDSAMYFCACSEGPGMWTEAFFGQGTRLTVV.

The chain joins TRBV7-9 to TRBJ2-5; 7 bases align to TRBD2. CDR1 is SEHNR, CDR2 FQNEAQ, per germline (reference sequence). The V segment lost 3 bases and the J segment 4 bases; nucleotides outside the gene matches: 14. This CDR3 has 17 residues. This chain's CDR3 is CASSLGYSSGEGETQYF. The CDR3 nucleotides read TGTGCCAGCAGCTTGGGCTATTCTTCCGGGGAGGGAGAGACCCAGTACTTC.

This chain joins TRBV18 and TRBJ2-1; 9 positions agree with TRBD1. This CDR3 has 16 amino acids. CDR1 and CDR2 from the germline V gene are KGHSH and LQKENI. V was clipped by 5 bases and J by 2 bases; unmatched bases: 7. CDR3 sequence reads: CASSSRTGEPYNEQFF. For the CDR3, the DNA is TGTGCCAGCTCATCTCGGACAGGGGAACCCTACAATGAGCAGTTCTTC.

The table lists this clone with a count of one. This chain joins TRBV19 and TRBJ1-1; D not resolved. The CDR3 covers 15 residues. CDR1 and CDR2 from the germline V gene are LNHDA and SQIVND (reference sequence). V was trimmed by 3 bases and J by 4 bases, leaving 15 bases between them. The CDR3 nucleotides are TGTGCCAGTAGTATGGTACACGATGGTCGCACTGAAGCTTTCTTT. This sequence encodes CASSMVHDGRTEAFF.

The chain has TRBV27 and TRBJ2-1; 7 bases map to TRBD1. Trimming removed 0 bases from V and 7 bases from J; junction bases left unmatched: 9. From germline, CDR1 is MNHEY and CDR2 SMNVEV (reference sequence). CDR3 length: 16 amino acids. CDR3 sequence (DNA): TGTGCCAGCAGTTTATCTCCCGGGACAGCTCTTAATGAGCAGTTCTTC. Amino acid sequence: CASSLSPGTALNEQFF.

The chain uses TRBV5-6 and TRBJ1-1; weak D call: TRBD1 (6 bases). The V end lost 1 base, the J end lost 4 bases, and 11 bases lay between the germline ends. From germline, CDR1 is SGHDT and CDR2 YYEEEE. The CDR3 has 14 residues. The chain's CDR3 is CASSLWSGATEAFF. The CDR3 bases are TGTGCCAGCAGCTTGTGGTCAGGGGCCACTGAAGCTTTCTTT.

This clone has more than one count but fewer than ten. The gene calls are TRBV5-1 and TRBJ1-2; 7 bases agree with TRBD1. This CDR3 is built from 14 residues. Germline loops: CDR1 SGHRS, CDR2 YFSETQ. The V and J ends lost 5 bases and 2 bases, in that order; junction bases with no gene match: 6. CDR3 DNA sequence: TGCGCCAGCAGTCCGGGACAGCGAAACTATGGCTACACCTTC. It yields the protein CASSPGQRNYGYTF. The full variable domain, its missing parts supplied by reference TRBV5-1 and TRBJ1-2, is KAGVTQTPRYLIKTRGQQVTLSCSPISGHRSVSWYQQTPGQGLQFLFEYFSETQRNKGNFPGRFSGRQFSNSRSEMNVSTLELGDSALYLCASSPGQRNYGYTFGSGTRLTVV.

The chain uses TRBV4-2 and TRBJ2-5; the match to TRBD2 covers 7 bases. Matching the DNA end better, TRBJ2-7 makes the J call doubtful. Germline V CDR1 and CDR2: LGHNA, YNFKEQ. The CDR3 contains 14 residues. This CDR3 reads CASSQVAGVYEQYF. The CDR3 coding sequence is TGTGCCAGCAGCCAAGTTGCGGGGGTCTACGAGCAGTACTTC.

With regard to this clone: Other DNA variants within this sample encode the same CDR3. This chain links TRBV18 with TRBJ1-2, with 7 nucleotides matching TRBD1. This CDR3 contains 13 residues. Per the germline V gene, CDR1 is KGHSH and CDR2 is LQKENI. V gave up 3 bases and J gave up 2 bases; unmatched junction bases: 0. Here the CDR3 reads CASSPDRNYGYTF. The CDR3 coding sequence is TGTGCCAGCTCACCGGACAGGAACTATGGCTACACCTTC.

The CDR3 loop reads CASSLDRRDVTYEQYF. CDR3 DNA: TGTGCCAGCAGCTTAGACAGGCGAGATGTAACCTACGAGCAGTACTTC. The chain joins TRBV5-4 to TRBJ2-7; possible D gene TRBD1, 6 bases. Germline V gene sequence: CDR1 SGHNT, CDR2 YYREEE (reference sequence). V gave up 2 bases and J gave up 2 bases, with 17 bases separating them. This CDR3 has 16 amino acids. Based on the CDR3 plus reference TRBV5-4 and TRBJ2-7, the full variable domain is ETGVTQSPTHLIKTRGQQVTLRCSSQSGHNTVSWYQQALGQGPQFIFQYYREEENGRGNFPPRFSGLQFPNYSSELNVNALELDDSALYLCASSLDRRDVTYEQYFGPGTRLTVT.

The chain's CDR3 is CASSLGQSQNTEAFF. CDR3 nucleotides: TGTGCCAGCAGCCTAGGACAGAGCCAGAACACTGAAGCTTTCTTT. The chain is built from TRBV5-4 and TRBJ1-1, with D possibly TRBD1 on 6 matching bases. This CDR3 has 15 amino acids. Between the trimmed V and J ends, which lost 4 bases and 1 base, there was a span of 14 bases. CDR1 is SGHNT, CDR2 YYREEE, per germline (reference sequence).

The CDR3 sequence: CASSSRQPYEQYF. In nucleotides, the CDR3 is TGTGCCAGCAGCAGCCGACAGCCCTACGAGCAGTACTTC. This sequence joins TRBV4-2 and TRBJ2-7; a possible D gene is TRBD1 (5 bases). Between the trimmed V and J ends, which lost 5 bases and 2 bases, there was a span of 10 bases. The CDR3 is 13 residues long. The germline V gene encodes CDR1 LGHNA and CDR2 YNFKEQ.